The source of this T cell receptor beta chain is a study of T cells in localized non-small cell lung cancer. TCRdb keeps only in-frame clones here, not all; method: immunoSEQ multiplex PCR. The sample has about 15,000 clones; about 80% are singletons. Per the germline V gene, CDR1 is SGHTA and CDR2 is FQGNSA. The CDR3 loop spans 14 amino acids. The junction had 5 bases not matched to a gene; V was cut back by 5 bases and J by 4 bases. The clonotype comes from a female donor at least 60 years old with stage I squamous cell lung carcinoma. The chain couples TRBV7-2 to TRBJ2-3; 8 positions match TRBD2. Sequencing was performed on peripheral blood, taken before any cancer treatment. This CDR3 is CASSNGLAADTQYF. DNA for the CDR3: TGTGCCAGCAGCAACGGACTAGCCGCAGATACGCAGTATTTT.